What follows are 30 T cell receptor beta chains derived from one specimen sequenced in a study of low-dose radiotherapy and immunotherapy resistance in tumors. The authors ran 15 to 20 PCR cycles to amplify TCRs with a constant-region primer and V-primer adapter. TCRdb re-called the reads with MiXCR, one entry per CDR3 protein. The repertoire consists of around 57,000 distinct CDR3 sequences, with 33% occurring once and the leading ten covering less than 9.5%. Time point reported: after trial treatment. The treatment here: LDRT plus nivolumab, ipilimumab, low-dose cyclophosphamide and aspirin (RACIN trial). The sequencing used PBMCs, collected after low-dose radiotherapy plus immunotherapy. These TCRs come from a male donor with rectosigmoid adenocarcinoma.

In regard to this clonotype: A far larger clone is just one base off, so this is likely a read error. CDR3 sequence reads: CATSEGQGKNIQYF. The CDR3 DNA reads as TGTGCCACCAGTGAAGGACAGGGAAAAAACATTCAGTACTTC. The chain employs TRBV27 and TRBJ2-4; 8 nucleotides match TRBD1. The germline CDR1 and CDR2 sequences are MNHEY and SMNVEV (reference sequence). The CDR3 totals 14 residues.

This clonotype has at least ten counts. V usage is TRBV14 and J usage is TRBJ2-2; possibly TRBD1 for D (6 bases). The germline gives CDR1 SGHDN, CDR2 FVKESK. This CDR3 region has 15 residues. V shed 4 bases and J shed 4 bases, with 13 bases lying between them. This chain's CDR3 is CASSPPGVITGELFF. In DNA, the CDR3 is TGTGCCAGCAGCCCTCCAGGGGTGATCACCGGGGAGCTGTTTTTT.

The CDR3 loop is CASSLRTAGNSPLHF. Here the CDR3 DNA reads TGTGCCAGCAGCCTAAGGACTGCTGGTAATTCACCCCTCCACTTT. The rearrangement uses TRBV5-6 and TRBJ1-6, with D unresolved. Germline V gene lookup returns CDR1 SGHDT and CDR2 YYEEEE. The CDR3 covers 15 residues. Trimming shortened V by 4 bases and J by 6 bases, and 14 bases separated the two germline ends.

There are many counts of this clonotype. The rearrangement links TRBV6-2 or TRBV6-3 to TRBJ1-2; 12 bases line up with TRBD1. Trimming at V came to 11 bases and at J to 8 bases, leaving 9 bases not matched to a gene. The germline CDR1 and CDR2 sequences are MNHEY and SVGEGT. CDR3 size: 13 residues. The CDR3 sequence: CAVRSGTGGGYTF. The CDR3 region has the DNA TGTGCCGTGCGGTCCGGGACAGGGGGCGGCTACACCTTC.

This clonotype was seen more than once but under ten times. This sequence joins TRBV6-1 and TRBJ1-5; D is ambiguous. This CDR3 has 15 residues. The germline V gene has CDR1 MNHNS and CDR2 SASEGT. Trimming removed 3 bases from V and 5 bases from J, with 14 bases in between. CDR3 DNA sequence: TGTGCCAGCAGTGAGTACGAGGGCCTGGATCAGCCCCAGCATTTT. This sequence encodes CASSEYEGLDQPQHF.

This clonotype showed up many times. The CDR3 loop is CASSYLAGYNQPQHF. Here the CDR3 DNA reads TGTGCCAGCAGTTACTTGGCAGGATACAATCAGCCCCAGCATTTT. The chain couples TRBV6-2 or TRBV6-3 to TRBJ1-5; D is undetermined. This CDR3 has 15 amino acids. Germline-derived CDR1 and CDR2 are MNHEY and SVGEGT. Trimming pared 1 base from V and 3 bases from J, leaving 10 bases between.

This clonotype was counted at least ten times. This sequence joins TRBV28 and TRBJ2-7, with 11 bases fitting TRBD1. CDR1 is MDHEN, CDR2 SYDVKM, per germline. V lost 6 bases and J lost 3; bases outside the gene matches: 10. This CDR3 region has 16 residues. The DNA of the CDR3 is TGTGCCAGCAGCTCCGGACAGGGGGCGGGATTCTACGAGCAGTACTTC. Translating gives CASSSGQGAGFYEQYF.

This clonotype was counted at least ten times. This sequence joins TRBV5-1 and TRBJ2-7; D tentatively fits TRBD1 or TRBD2 (5 bases each). Germline CDR1 is SGHRS and CDR2 is YFSETQ. CDR3 size: 14 residues. V lost 4 bases and J 7 bases, leaving 18 bases between the germline ends. CDR3 nucleotides: TGCGCCAGCAGCCGGGACGTCCCTCCGGGGGAGCAGTACTTC. This sequence encodes CASSRDVPPGEQYF.

The rearrangement joins TRBV5-1 to TRBJ2-3; D is undetermined. Trimming removed 2 bases from V and 0 bases from J, with 13 bases in between. The CDR3 loop spans 16 amino acids. Germline-derived CDR1 and CDR2 are SGHRS and YFSETQ. Written as DNA, the CDR3 is TGCGCCAGCAGCTTTGGGCAAACACCTAGCACAGATACGCAGTATTTT. This translates into CASSFGQTPSTDTQYF.

This clonotype was recorded at least ten times. The chain has TRBV5-4 and TRBJ2-5; TRBD2 aligns across 15 bases. Unmatched junction bases numbered 4, after V lost 3 bases and J lost 1 base. Germline V gives CDR1 SGHNT, CDR2 YYREEE (reference sequence). CDR3 size: 17 residues. The CDR3 is CASSWGLAGGSQETQYF. The CDR3 bases are TGTGCCAGCAGCTGGGGACTAGCGGGGGGAAGCCAAGAGACCCAGTACTTC.

This clonotype occurred a few times. The chain carries TRBV27 and TRBJ1-1, with TRBD1 identical over 7 bases. V lost 5 bases to trimming and J lost 1 base; unmatched junction nucleotides: 7. Germline CDR1 and CDR2: MNHEY and SMNVEV (reference sequence). This CDR3 is 15 amino acids long. The CDR3 sequence is CASSPPGGANTEAFF. The CDR3, as DNA: TGTGCCAGCAGTCCACCAGGGGGGGCGAACACTGAAGCTTTCTTT.

This clonotype was recorded at least ten times. This chain links TRBV29-1 with TRBJ1-1; D not resolved. V lost 6 bases, J lost 1 base, and 12 bases lay in between. Germline loops: CDR1 SQVTM, CDR2 ANQGSEA. The CDR3 has 13 residues. This CDR3 is CSVGGISNTEAFF. The CDR3 DNA is TGCAGCGTGGGAGGAATATCGAACACTGAAGCTTTCTTT.

This clonotype was seen repeatedly, ten times or more. J is TRBJ2-3 and V is TRBV7-9; D not certain. The CDR3 consists of 17 residues. The germline V gene encodes CDR1 SEHNR and CDR2 FQNEAQ (reference sequence). Trimming stripped 4 bases from V and 4 bases from J, with 21 bases between. CDR3 amino acids: CASSSVRPSTTADTQYF. The CDR3 DNA reads as TGTGCCAGCAGCTCAGTGAGGCCCTCGACAACGGCAGATACGCAGTATTTT. The whole variable domain, filled in from reference TRBV7-9 and TRBJ2-3, reads DTGVSQNPRHKITKRGQNVTFRCDPISEHNRLYWYRQTLGQGPEFLTYFQNEAQLEKSRLLSDRFSAERPKGSFSTLEIQRTEQGDSAMYLCASSSVRPSTTADTQYFGPGTRLTVL.

This clonotype was seen repeatedly, ten times or more. The chain carries TRBV5-5 and TRBJ2-1, with TRBD2 matching 8 bases. Trimming took 3 bases from V and 8 from J; bases not matched to a gene: 16. The CDR3 has 17 residues. Germline V CDR1 and CDR2: SGHKS, YYEKEE (reference sequence). The CDR3 here is CASSSDGVAGRGYEQFF. CDR3 bases: TGTGCCAGCAGCTCGGACGGGGTAGCGGGAAGGGGATATGAGCAGTTCTTC. Full variable domain (missing parts from reference TRBV5-5 and TRBJ2-1): DAGVTQSPTHLIKTRGQQVTLRCSPISGHKSVSWYQQVLGQGPQFIFQYYEKEERGRGNFPDRFSARQFPNYSSELNVNALLLGDSALYLCASSSDGVAGRGYEQFFGPGTRLTVL.

Within the sample, this clonotype is medium-sized. The chain combines TRBV28 with TRBJ1-2; D remains ambiguous. This CDR3 spans 11 amino acids. The V and J ends lost 5 bases and 2 bases respectively, with 3 bases between them. The V gene's germline CDR1 is MDHEN and CDR2 SYDVKM. In nucleotides, the CDR3 is TGTGCCAGCAGTAGCAACTATGGCTACACCTTC. This sequence encodes CASSSNYGYTF.

The V and J genes are TRBV12-3 or TRBV12-4 and TRBJ2-3; D is uncertain. Trimming took 6 bases from V and 0 from J, leaving 13 bases between them. CDR3 length equals 15 residues. The CDR3 DNA reads TGTGCCAGCAGCGCCGGGCCCCACAGCACAGATACGCAGTATTTT. Protein sequence: CASSAGPHSTDTQYF.

The rearrangement links TRBV6-1 to TRBJ1-2; TRBD1 matches at 7 bases. This CDR3 is built from 14 residues. Looked up from germline, CDR1 is MNHNS and CDR2 is SASEGT. Losses at the gene ends were 6 bases for V and 5 bases for J; bases not matched to a gene: 9. The CDR3 nucleotides are TGTGCCAGCAGCTCCTCGGGACAGACTTATGGCTACACCTTC. This sequence encodes CASSSSGQTYGYTF.

The chain is built from TRBV7-9 and TRBJ2-3, with 8 nucleotides matching TRBD2. CDR1 and CDR2 from the germline V gene are SEHNR and FQNEAQ (reference sequence). This CDR3 has 14 residues. V trimming: 0 bases; J trimming: 4 bases; junction bases outside the gene matches: 0. The CDR3 DNA is TGTGCCAGCAGCTTAGCCGGGGGGGCAGATACGCAGTATTTT. Translated: CASSLAGGADTQYF.

There are a few counts of this clonotype. The chain has TRBV27 and TRBJ2-3; 10 nucleotides match TRBD1. Germline CDR1 reads MNHEY; CDR2 reads SMNVEV (reference sequence). The CDR3 is 17 residues long. V shed 10 bases and J 1 base; nucleotides not matched to a gene: 14. The chain's CDR3 is CATMRQGARGGTDTQYF. The DNA of the CDR3 is TGTGCCACCATGAGACAGGGGGCGAGAGGAGGCACAGATACGCAGTATTTT.

This clonotype has a count of ten or more. The chain combines TRBV5-1 with TRBJ2-5; perhaps TRBD2 as D (5 bases). The CDR3 has 14 residues. V lost 4 bases, J lost 2 bases, and 12 bases lay in between. The V gene's germline CDR1 is SGHRS and CDR2 YFSETQ. CDR3 protein: CASSPALGQETQYF. The CDR3 DNA reads as TGCGCCAGCAGCCCAGCACTAGGGCAAGAGACCCAGTACTTC.

Notes on this clonotype: The junction shows a germline mismatch at one end, possibly a read error. The V gene is TRBV15, the J gene TRBJ2-1; D is possibly TRBD1 or TRBD2 (5 bases each). The CDR3 extends over 16 amino acids. Germline values: CDR1 LNHNV, CDR2 YYDKDF (reference sequence). This CDR3 is CATSVGPMSSYNEQFF. Here the CDR3 DNA reads TGTGCCACCAGCGTGGGACCGATGAGCTCCTACAATGAACAGTTCTTC.

This clonotype was observed at least ten times. The chain has TRBV12-3 or TRBV12-4 and TRBJ2-1, with 13 bases fitting TRBD2. V was clipped by 7 bases and J by 5 bases; unmatched bases: 2. CDR3 length equals 14 residues. The CDR3 is CASNGLAGDNEQFF. In nucleotides, the CDR3 is TGTGCCAGCAACGGACTAGCGGGGGACAATGAGCAGTTCTTC.

There are many counts of this clonotype. The chain employs TRBV11-2 and TRBJ2-6, with D perhaps assigned TRBD1 or TRBD2 (6 bases each). This CDR3 is 18 amino acids long. Germline CDR1 and CDR2: SGHAT and FQNNGV. Trimming stripped 5 bases from V and 0 bases from J, with 17 bases between. CDR3 coding DNA: TGTGCCAGCAGCCACAAAGGGGGGAAAGACTCTGGGGCCAACGTCCTGACTTTC. This codes for CASSHKGGKDSGANVLTF.

This sequence joins TRBV5-4 and TRBJ2-7; 9 nucleotides align to TRBD1. Germline trimming cut 4 bases from V and 3 bases from J; bases unmatched to any gene: 5. The CDR3 has 14 amino acids. Germline assignment: CDR1 SGHNT and CDR2 YYREEE (reference sequence). The CDR3 loop is CASSPGTGRYEQYF. CDR3 DNA sequence: TGTGCCAGCAGCCCCGGGACAGGGCGCTACGAGCAGTACTTC.

In this sample, this clonotype turned up a few times. The chain employs TRBV7-9 and TRBJ1-3; D remains unclear. Germline assignment: CDR1 SEHNR and CDR2 FQNEAQ (reference sequence). Between the trimmed V and J ends, which lost 2 bases and 4 bases, there was a span of 9 bases. The CDR3 covers 14 residues. The CDR3 sequence: CASSLSSAGNTIYF. CDR3 bases: TGTGCCAGCAGCTTAAGCAGTGCGGGAAACACCATATATTTT. Variable domain in full (rest from reference TRBV7-9 and TRBJ1-3): DTGVSQNPRHKITKRGQNVTFRCDPISEHNRLYWYRQTLGQGPEFLTYFQNEAQLEKSRLLSDRFSAERPKGSFSTLEIQRTEQGDSAMYLCASSLSSAGNTIYFGEGSWLTVV.

Many counts were recorded for this clonotype. V and J are TRBV7-9 and TRBJ2-7, with D possibly TRBD2 on 6 matching bases. V lost 5 bases and J lost 7, with 21 bases in between. This CDR3 has 15 amino acids. Per the germline V gene, CDR1 is SEHNR and CDR2 is FQNEAQ (reference sequence). DNA of the CDR3: TGTGCCAGCAGCGAGGACGGGACTGAAAGGAGGGAGCAGTACTTC. Its translation: CASSEDGTERREQYF.

This clonotype was detected ten times or more. The chain employs TRBV28 and TRBJ1-6, with D possibly being TRBD1 (5 bases). V lost 1 base and J 10 bases, leaving 11 bases between the germline ends. Germline CDR1 MDHEN, CDR2 SYDVKM. This CDR3 comprises 14 residues. Written as DNA, the CDR3 is TGTGCCAGCAGTTTATCTTCTGGGGCGTCACCCCTCCACTTT. It is translated as CASSLSSGASPLHF.

The genes are TRBV12-3 or TRBV12-4 and TRBJ2-3; the D gene is possibly TRBD2 (6 bases). With 3 bases removed from V and 5 bases from J, the gap between germline ends came to 12 bases. CDR3 length: 14 amino acids. The DNA for the CDR3 is TGTGCCAGCAGTTTCGCGGGGAGTCAAGATACGCAGTATTTT. Amino acid sequence: CASSFAGSQDTQYF.

Remarks on this clonotype: A far larger clone lies a single base away; this is likely a read error. The rearrangement joins TRBV18 to TRBJ2-3; D is perhaps TRBD1 (6 bases). The end of the DNA aligns better with TRBJ2-7, so the J call may be wrong. This CDR3 spans 12 amino acids. Per the germline V gene, CDR1 is KGHSH and CDR2 is LQKENI. The CDR3 nucleotides read TGTGCCAGCCCACAAGAACACAGGGTACAGTACTTC. This sequence encodes CASPQEHRVQYF.

The genes are TRBV20-1 and TRBJ2-1, with 10 bases matching TRBD2. The CDR3 runs 16 residues. CDR1 is DFQATT, CDR2 SNEGSKA, per germline (reference sequence). The ends lost 0 bases at V and 9 bases at J; junction bases unmatched: 11. DNA of the CDR3: TGCAGTGCTAGAGATCCCCGAGCGGGAGGGCCGAGTGAGCAGTTCTTC. Residues: CSARDPRAGGPSEQFF.